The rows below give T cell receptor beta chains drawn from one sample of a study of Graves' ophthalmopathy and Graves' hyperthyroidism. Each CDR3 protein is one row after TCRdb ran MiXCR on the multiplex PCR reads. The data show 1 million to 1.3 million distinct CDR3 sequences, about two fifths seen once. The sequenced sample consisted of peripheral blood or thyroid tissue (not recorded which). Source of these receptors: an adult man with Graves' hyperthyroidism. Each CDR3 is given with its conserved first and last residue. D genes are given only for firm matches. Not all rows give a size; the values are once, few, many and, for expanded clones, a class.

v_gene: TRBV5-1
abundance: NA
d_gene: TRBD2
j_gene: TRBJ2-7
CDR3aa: CASSLTSGRSPEQYF
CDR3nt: TGCGCCAGCAGCTTAACTAGCGGGAGATCCCCCGAGCAGTACTTC

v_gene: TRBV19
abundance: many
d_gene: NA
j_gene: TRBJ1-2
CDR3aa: CASSTDTGRDGYTF
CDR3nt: TGTGCCAGTAGTACAGATACTGGTAGGGATGGCTACACCTTC

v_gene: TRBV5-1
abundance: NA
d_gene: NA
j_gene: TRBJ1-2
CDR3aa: CTSSKTDYGYTF
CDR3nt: TGTACCAGCAGCAAAACAGATTATGGCTACACCTTC

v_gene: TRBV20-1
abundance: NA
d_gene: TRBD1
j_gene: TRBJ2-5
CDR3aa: CSARETGSQETQYF
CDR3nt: TGCAGTGCTAGAGAGACAGGGTCCCAAGAGACCCAGTACTTC

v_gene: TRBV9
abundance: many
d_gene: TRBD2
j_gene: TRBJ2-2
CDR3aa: CASSVRGGLAGESGELFF
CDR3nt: TGTGCCAGCAGCGTTAGAGGGGGGCTAGCGGGAGAATCCGGGGAGCTGTTTTTT

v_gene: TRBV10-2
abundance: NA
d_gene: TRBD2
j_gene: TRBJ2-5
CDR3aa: CASSAMGLAGIETQYF
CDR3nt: TGCGCCAGCAGTGCCATGGGACTAGCGGGAATAGAGACCCAGTACTTC

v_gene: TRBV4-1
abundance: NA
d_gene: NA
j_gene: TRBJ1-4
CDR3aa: CASSQGDATTNEKLFF
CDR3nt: TGCGCCAGCAGCCAAGGTGACGCGACAACTAATGAAAAACTGTTTTTT

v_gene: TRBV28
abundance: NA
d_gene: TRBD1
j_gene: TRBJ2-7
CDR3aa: CASRPGGQGHEQYF
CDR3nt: TGTGCCAGCAGGCCCGGGGGACAGGGTCACGAGCAGTACTTC

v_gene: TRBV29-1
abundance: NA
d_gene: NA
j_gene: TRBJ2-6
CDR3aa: CSVRDSGANVPTF
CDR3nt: TGCAGCGTAAGGGACTCTGGGGCCAACGTCCCGACTTTC

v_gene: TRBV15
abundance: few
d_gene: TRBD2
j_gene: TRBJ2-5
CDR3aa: CATSRGLASVETQYF
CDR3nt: TGTGCCACCAGCAGAGGACTAGCTAGTGTAGAGACCCAGTACTTC

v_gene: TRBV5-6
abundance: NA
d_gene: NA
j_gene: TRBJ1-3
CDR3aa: CASQLSSGNTIYF
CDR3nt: TGTGCCAGCCAGCTGAGCTCTGGAAACACCATATATTTT

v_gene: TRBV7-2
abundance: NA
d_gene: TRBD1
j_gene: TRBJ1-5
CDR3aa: CASSSRTGNNQPQHF
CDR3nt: TGTGCCAGCAGCTCCCGGACAGGGAACAATCAGCCCCAGCATTTT

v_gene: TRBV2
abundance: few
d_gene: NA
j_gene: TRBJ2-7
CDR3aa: CASRIDVSYEQYF
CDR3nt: TGTGCCAGCAGGATCGATGTCTCCTACGAGCAGTACTTC

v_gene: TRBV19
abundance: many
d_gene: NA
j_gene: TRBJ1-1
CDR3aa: CASSIARDMEAFF
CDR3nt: TGTGCCAGTAGTATTGCCCGGGATATGGAAGCTTTCTTT

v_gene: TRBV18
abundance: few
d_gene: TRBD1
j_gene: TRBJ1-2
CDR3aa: CASSSPDRVLNGYTF
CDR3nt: TGTGCCAGCTCATCCCCGGACAGGGTCCTAAATGGCTACACCTTC

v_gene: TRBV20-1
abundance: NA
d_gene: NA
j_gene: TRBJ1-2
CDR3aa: CSARDETGTSGYGYTF
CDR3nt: TGCAGTGCTAGAGATGAGACCGGGACTAGCGGCTATGGCTACACCTTC

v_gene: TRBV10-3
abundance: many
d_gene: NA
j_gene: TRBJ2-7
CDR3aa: CAIRDSGGRQYF
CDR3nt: TGTGCCATCAGGGACAGCGGAGGCCGACAGTACTTC

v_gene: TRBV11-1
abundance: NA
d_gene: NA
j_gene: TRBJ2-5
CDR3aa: CASSPWAAQETQYF
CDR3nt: TGTGCCAGCAGCCCCTGGGCGGCGCAAGAGACCCAGTACTTC

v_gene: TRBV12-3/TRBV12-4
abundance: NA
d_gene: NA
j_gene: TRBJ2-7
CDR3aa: CASSHWDYEQYF
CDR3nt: TGTGCCAGCAGCCACTGGGACTACGAGCAGTACTTC

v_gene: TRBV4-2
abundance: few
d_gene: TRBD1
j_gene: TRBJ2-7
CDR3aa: CASSQDRGPTYEQYF
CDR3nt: TGTGCCAGCAGCCAGGACAGGGGGCCGACCTACGAGCAGTACTTC

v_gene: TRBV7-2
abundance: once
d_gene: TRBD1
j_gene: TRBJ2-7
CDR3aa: CASSQYRDRTYEQYF
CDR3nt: TGCGCCAGCAGCCAATACCGGGACAGGACCTACGAGCAGTACTTC